In its sample, the clone carrying this T cell receptor (beta chain) was seen many times. Amplification of TCR beta CDR3 regions used RNA as the template. The study used the HTBI primer set for a first-round RT-PCR of the TCR CDR3. TCRdb passed the multiplex PCR reads through MiXCR, listing each CDR3 protein once. The sample consists of under 350,000 distinct CDR3 sequences, approximately 22% of them appearing once. Per germline, CDR1 DFQATT and CDR2 SNEGSKA (reference sequence). This CDR3 contains 15 residues. The V and J ends lost 0 bases and 5 bases respectively, with 16 bases between them. This sample was taken from a study of T cells in Graves' hyperthyroidism and ophthalmopathy.

This chain connects TRBV20-1 to TRBJ2-5; tentative D call: TRBD2 (6 bases). This sequence was found in a woman aged 50 to 65 with Graves' hyperthyroidism. Input material: blood. Written as DNA, the CDR3 is TGCAGTGCTAGAGATGAATATACTAGCTCGGAGACCCAGTACTTC. This sequence encodes CSARDEYTSSETQYF.